This T cell receptor beta chain derives from a study of blood T cell repertoires in COVID-19. Study at large: Acute-phase and convalescent COVID-19 samples originated in the United States, Italy and Spain. T cells, B-cell-depleted T cells, or PBMCs supplied cDNA or gDNA.

V shed 6 bases, J shed 3 bases, and the junction held 8 bases outside the gene matches. The germline V gene has CDR1 SNHLY and CDR2 FYNNEI. This CDR3 has 17 amino acids. Original processing methods: Researchers report that nucleated cell counts were estimated from reference gene primer amplification. Some clones are missing from TCRdb's copy, which holds only in-frame ones; the method was immunoSEQ multiplex PCR. V, J and clone size reflect that table, while D and trimming were determined from the DNA. Of around 130,000 clones in the sample, around 89% are singletons; the top ten hold roughly a quarter.

The sequence was collected from a man between 70 and 80 years old with active or convalescent COVID-19. The genes are TRBV2 and TRBJ2-7; the match to TRBD2 covers 16 bases. Sequencing used peripheral blood. The CDR3 spells CASRGTSGRAYDYEQYF. CDR3 nucleotide sequence: TGTGCCAGCAGAGGGACTAGCGGGAGGGCCTATGACTACGAGCAGTACTTC.